This TCR beta chain came from a study of OX40 agonist ivuxolimab in advanced cancers. This table comes from immunoSEQ multiplex PCR, and its TCRdb copy is limited to in-frame clones, with some not included. The table records fewer than 65,000 clones, roughly 90% of them present only once. CDR1 and CDR2 (germline): GTSNPN, SVGIG (reference sequence). V lost 3 bases, J lost 3 bases, and 9 bases lay in between. The CDR3 has 14 amino acids. The input for sequencing was CD4+ or CD8+ T cells sorted from blood, taken in a trial of the OX40 agonist ivuxolimab. V usage is TRBV30 and J usage is TRBJ1-6; perhaps TRBD1 as D (6 bases). The TCR was taken from an adult with an advanced solid tumor such as melanoma, head and neck, liver or kidney cancer. CDR3 DNA: TGTGCCTGGAGCAGGGACAACTATAATTCACCCCTCCACTTT. As protein: CAWSRDNYNSPLHF.